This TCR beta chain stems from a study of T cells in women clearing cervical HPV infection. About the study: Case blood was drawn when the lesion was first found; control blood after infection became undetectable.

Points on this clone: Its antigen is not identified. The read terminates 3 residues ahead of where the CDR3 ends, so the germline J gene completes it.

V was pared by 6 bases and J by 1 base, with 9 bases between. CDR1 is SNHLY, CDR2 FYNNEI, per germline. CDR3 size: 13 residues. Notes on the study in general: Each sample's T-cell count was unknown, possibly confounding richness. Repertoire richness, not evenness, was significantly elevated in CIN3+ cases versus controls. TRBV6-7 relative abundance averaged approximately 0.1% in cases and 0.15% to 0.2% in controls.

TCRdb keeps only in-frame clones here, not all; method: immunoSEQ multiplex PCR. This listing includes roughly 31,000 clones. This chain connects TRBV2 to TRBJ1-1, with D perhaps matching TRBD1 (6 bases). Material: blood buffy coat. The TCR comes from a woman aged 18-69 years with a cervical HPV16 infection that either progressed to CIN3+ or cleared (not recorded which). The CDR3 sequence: CASSPTGNTEAFF. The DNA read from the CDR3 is TGTGCCAGCAGCCCGACAGGGAACACTGAA.